The next 25 T cell receptor beta chains were all read from a single sample in a study of cytomegalovirus exposure and HLA in healthy donors. The primer mix had 60 Vbeta and 13 Jbeta primers. Repertoires were generated with immunoSEQ multiplex PCR, while TCRdb's copy carries only in-frame clones and drops some. The profile shows roughly 220,000 clones, 65% to 85% of them singletons. The source material was PBMCs. These receptors were obtained from a man aged 45 to 65 in good health and CMV-seronegative.

Points on this clone: The same CDR3 arises from other DNA sequences in this sample as well. The V and J genes are TRBV4-2 and TRBJ2-7; 13 nucleotides agree with TRBD2. From germline, CDR1 is LGHNA and CDR2 YNFKEQ. The CDR3 is 16 residues long. V shed 1 base, J shed 1 base, and the junction held 1 base outside the gene matches. CDR3 region: CASSQGLAGGSYEQYF. The CDR3 nucleotides are TGTGCCAGCAGCCAAGGACTAGCGGGAGGATCCTACGAGCAGTACTTC.

The V call is TRBV29-1, the J call TRBJ2-1; D is undetermined. Trimming removed 5 bases at V and 4 bases at J, with 3 bases between. Germline V gene data show CDR1 as SQVTM and CDR2 as ANQGSEA. The CDR3 totals 10 residues. The CDR3 reads CSVRYNEQFF. The CDR3 DNA reads TGCAGCGTTCGGTACAATGAGCAGTTCTTC.

Concerning this clone itself: Different DNA sequences within this sample yield the same CDR3. This chain joins TRBV18 and TRBJ2-1, with 7 nucleotides matching TRBD1. Germline lookup yields CDR1 KGHSH and CDR2 LQKENI. V lost 3 bases, J lost 0 bases, and 2 bases stayed unmatched. This CDR3 has 15 residues. CDR3 sequence: CASSPGQVSYNEQFF. In nucleotides, the CDR3 is TGTGCCAGCTCACCCGGACAGGTCTCCTACAATGAGCAGTTCTTC.

The chain combines TRBV29-1 with TRBJ1-5; D gene uncertain. Germline CDR1 is SQVTM and CDR2 is ANQGSEA. V shed 1 base and J shed 2 bases, with 12 bases lying between them. This CDR3 has 15 residues. The CDR3 reads CSVEVGSGGNQPQHF. The CDR3 DNA is TGCAGCGTTGAAGTGGGAAGCGGGGGCAATCAGCCCCAGCATTTT.

This rearrangement joins TRBV28 to TRBJ2-1; 8 bases agree with TRBD2. Germline CDR1 is MDHEN and CDR2 is SYDVKM. The CDR3 is made up of 12 amino acids. The V gene end was trimmed by 6 bases and the J gene end by 12 bases; junction bases not matched to a gene: 7. Here the CDR3 reads CASSLGTRAQFF. Written as DNA, the CDR3 is TGTGCCAGCAGCCTTGGGACTAGAGCGCAGTTCTTC.

V is TRBV4-2 and J is TRBJ1-1, with TRBD1 matching over 8 bases. Germline CDR1 is LGHNA and CDR2 is YNFKEQ. The CDR3 has 15 amino acids. The V gene end was trimmed by 1 base and the J gene end by 4 bases; junction bases not matched to a gene: 5. The CDR3 spells CASSQAHTGGTEAFF. The CDR3 DNA reads TGTGCCAGCAGCCAAGCTCACACAGGGGGCACTGAAGCTTTCTTT.

The V and J genes are TRBV29-1 and TRBJ1-2, with 9 bases matching TRBD1. J gave up 5 bases and V 3 bases, and 7 bases lay outside the gene matches. The CDR3 has 14 amino acids. CDR1 and CDR2 (germline): SQVTM, ANQGSEA. This CDR3 is CSVDRRDRVYGYTF. DNA of the CDR3: TGCAGCGTTGACCGCCGGGACAGGGTATATGGCTACACCTTC.

The chain has TRBV5-1 and TRBJ2-7; 9 bases fit TRBD1. The CDR3 loop spans 13 amino acids. The V gene's germline CDR1 is SGHRS and CDR2 YFSETQ. J gave up 4 bases and V 4 bases, and 3 bases lay outside the gene matches. CDR3 region: CASSMGQGYEQYF. The CDR3 DNA reads as TGCGCCAGCAGCATGGGACAGGGATACGAGCAGTACTTC.

CDR3 residues: CASSPGTAISSGANVLTF. For the CDR3, the DNA is TGTGCCAGCAGCCCAGGGACAGCGATTAGCTCTGGGGCCAACGTCCTGACTTTC. The chain employs TRBV5-4 and TRBJ2-6; 7 bases are a match to TRBD1. Trimming at V came to 4 bases and at J to 0 bases, leaving 10 bases not matched to a gene. Germline assignment: CDR1 SGHNT and CDR2 YYREEE (reference sequence). The CDR3 consists of 18 residues. Full variable domain (missing parts from reference TRBV5-4 and TRBJ2-6): ETGVTQSPTHLIKTRGQQVTLRCSSQSGHNTVSWYQQALGQGPQFIFQYYREEENGRGNFPPRFSGLQFPNYSSELNVNALELDDSALYLCASSPGTAISSGANVLTFGAGSRLTVL.

This chain links TRBV9 with TRBJ2-2; D is possibly TRBD2 (6 bases). The V end was cut by 4 bases, the J end by 4 bases, with 14 bases between. Per the germline V gene, CDR1 is SGDLS and CDR2 is YYNGEE. The CDR3 totals 15 residues. CDR3 in DNA: TGTGCCAGCAGCAGAGGTGGGACTCGCACCGGGGAGCTGTTTTTT. Amino acid sequence: CASSRGGTRTGELFF.

DNA for the CDR3: TGTGCCAGCAGTCTCAGGGGCCAACTCCGGCCCCAGCATTTT. Amino acids: CASSLRGQLRPQHF. This rearrangement joins TRBV28 to TRBJ1-5; TRBD1 might be the D (6 bases). The CDR3 is 14 amino acids. Germline CDR1 reads MDHEN; CDR2 reads SYDVKM. V was cut by 5 bases and J by 9 bases, with 17 bases left in between.

The rearrangement uses TRBV30 and TRBJ1-5, with D perhaps matching TRBD1 (6 bases). Trimming removed 4 bases at V and 7 bases at J, with 14 bases between. Germline lookup yields CDR1 GTSNPN and CDR2 SVGIG (reference sequence). This CDR3 has 13 residues. This CDR3 reads CAWTRGGQQPQHF. The CDR3 DNA follows: TGTGCCTGGACCCGGGGGGGGCAACAGCCCCAGCATTTT. The entire variable domain, with the rest obtained from reference TRBV30 and TRBJ1-5, is as follows: SQTIHQWPATLVQPVGSPLSLECTVEGTSNPNLYWYRQAAGRGLQLLFYSVGIGQISSEVPQNLSASRPQDRQFILSSKKLLLSDSGFYLCAWTRGGQQPQHFGDGTRLSIL.

This clone was seen a single time. The J gene is TRBJ2-6, the V gene TRBV7-6; possibly TRBD1 for D (7 bases). The CDR3 runs to 18 residues. Between the trimmed V and J ends, which lost 5 bases and 1 base, there was a span of 18 bases. Per germline, CDR1 SGHVS and CDR2 FNYEAQ. The CDR3 reads CASSLRDSLGSGANVLTF. In DNA, the CDR3 is TGTGCCAGCAGCCTGCGGGACAGTTTGGGATCTGGGGCCAACGTCCTGACTTTC.

The rearrangement uses TRBV7-9 and TRBJ1-2; 7 nucleotides agree with TRBD1. Trimming took 8 bases from V and 4 from J; bases not matched to a gene: 4. CDR3 length equals 12 residues. Per the germline V gene, CDR1 is SEHNR and CDR2 is FQNEAQ (reference sequence). The CDR3 region is CASEGAGYGYTF. The CDR3 DNA follows: TGTGCCAGCGAGGGGGCTGGCTATGGCTACACCTTC. Full variable domain (remainder filled in from reference TRBV7-9 and TRBJ1-2): DTGVSQNPRHKITKRGQNVTFRCDPISEHNRLYWYRQTLGQGPEFLTYFQNEAQLEKSRLLSDRFSAERPKGSFSTLEIQRTEQGDSAMYLCASEGAGYGYTFGSGTRLTVV.

The chain is built from TRBV5-1 and TRBJ2-2; TRBD2 aligns across 10 bases. V was clipped by 6 bases and J by 7 bases; unmatched bases: 9. The CDR3 is 15 residues long. Germline CDR1 is SGHRS and CDR2 is YFSETQ. The chain's CDR3 is CASTPAGGPSGELFF. CDR3 coding DNA: TGCGCCAGCACCCCAGCGGGAGGGCCAAGCGGGGAGCTGTTTTTT.

In its sample, this clone was seen a few times. The chain is built from TRBV19 and TRBJ1-5; D not resolved. Germline CDR1 is LNHDA and CDR2 is SQIVND (reference sequence). The CDR3 loop spans 12 amino acids. Trimming removed 3 bases from V and 12 bases from J, with 12 bases in between. Here the CDR3 DNA reads TGTGCCAGTAGTATTTATCTGGGAGGCCAGCATTTT. Protein sequence: CASSIYLGGQHF.

This chain connects TRBV27 to TRBJ1-1, with D possibly matching TRBD1 (5 bases). This CDR3 comprises 14 residues. V lost 6 bases and J lost 0, with 11 bases in between. CDR1 and CDR2 (germline): MNHEY, SMNVEV (reference sequence). Here the CDR3 reads CASRTRQLNTEAFF. DNA of the CDR3: TGTGCCAGCAGGACCCGACAGTTGAACACTGAAGCTTTCTTT.

V and J are TRBV2 and TRBJ2-4; the D gene is possibly TRBD2 (7 bases). CDR3 length: 16 amino acids. The V end lost 5 bases, the J end lost 8 bases, and 22 bases lay between the germline ends. Germline CDR1 is SNHLY and CDR2 is FYNNEI. As DNA, the CDR3 is TGTGCCAGCAGTTTGGGGAGACAGAAAGGGGGGGACATTCAGTACTTC. Its translation is CASSLGRQKGGDIQYF.

The gene calls are TRBV5-6 and TRBJ2-1, with D maybe TRBD1 (5 bases). CDR1 is SGHDT, CDR2 YYEEEE, per germline. The length of the CDR3 is 15 residues. The V gene lost 4 bases and the J gene lost 7 bases, with 18 bases spanning the gap. The CDR3, as DNA: TGTGCCAGCAGCGAACAGGACCCTACCTTTAATGAGCAGTTCTTC. Its translation: CASSEQDPTFNEQFF.

The rearrangement joins TRBV12-5 to TRBJ2-2; unclear D gene. V gave up 7 bases and J gave up 0 bases, with 15 bases separating them. Germline values: CDR1 LGHNT, CDR2 FRNRAP. CDR3 length equals 16 residues. The CDR3 DNA follows: TGTGCTAGTGTCGAAACAGCAACCTCGAACACCGGGGAGCTGTTTTTT. Translation gives CASVETATSNTGELFF.

The chain recombines TRBV19 with TRBJ2-7, with 7 bases matching TRBD2. V shed 5 bases, J shed 7 bases, and the junction held 5 bases outside the gene matches. The CDR3 runs to 12 residues. Germline V CDR1 and CDR2: LNHDA, SQIVND (reference sequence). The chain's CDR3 is CASSSGGGEQYF. DNA of the CDR3: TGTGCCAGTAGTTCCGGCGGGGGAGAGCAGTACTTC.

V usage is TRBV2 and J usage is TRBJ2-2, with D tentatively TRBD1 (6 bases). CDR1 SNHLY and CDR2 FYNNEI come from the germline V gene. Trimming removed 4 bases from V and 5 bases from J, with 17 bases in between. CDR3 size: 16 residues. The CDR3 sequence is CASSVDRQRGTGELFF. The CDR3 region has the DNA TGTGCCAGCAGTGTAGACAGGCAAAGGGGTACCGGGGAGCTGTTTTTT.

This chain uses TRBV28 with TRBJ2-6, with TRBD2 matching over 9 bases. Germline V gives CDR1 MDHEN, CDR2 SYDVKM. V gave up 5 bases and J gave up 1 base; unmatched junction bases: 6. There are 17 residues in the CDR3. The chain's CDR3 is CASSPRGGGSGANVLTF. The CDR3 DNA reads as TGTGCCAGCAGTCCGCGGGGGGGAGGTTCTGGGGCCAACGTCCTGACTTTC.

The chain links TRBV11-3 to TRBJ2-7; 11 bases map to TRBD2. Germline CDR1 and CDR2: SGHNT and YENEEA. The CDR3 is made up of 17 amino acids. V lost 5 bases and J lost 9; bases outside the gene matches: 18. The CDR3 region is CASSLRLAGTRAVGQYF. The DNA for the CDR3 is TGTGCCAGCAGCCTCAGACTAGCGGGGACTCGGGCAGTAGGGCAGTACTTC.

This chain connects TRBV7-9 to TRBJ1-1; no firm D call. Trimming cost V 3 bases and J 4 bases, with 15 bases left between them. The CDR3 totals 15 residues. Germline V lookup: CDR1 SEHNR, CDR2 FQNEAQ (reference sequence). CDR3 bases: TGTGCCAGCAGCTTGGGTTTCTCGGGGAGCACTGAAGCTTTCTTT. This gives the protein CASSLGFSGSTEAFF. Full variable domain (remainder filled in from reference TRBV7-9 and TRBJ1-1): DTGVSQNPRHKITKRGQNVTFRCDPISEHNRLYWYRQTLGQGPEFLTYFQNEAQLEKSRLLSDRFSAERPKGSFSTLEIQRTEQGDSAMYLCASSLGFSGSTEAFFGQGTRLTVV.